The 19 T cell receptor beta chains presented below share a single source sample, sequenced in a study of OX40 agonist ivuxolimab in advanced cancers. Measured with immunoSEQ multiplex PCR; TCRdb has only the in-frame clones, and not every one. The sample consists of about 67,000 clones, over 75% of them appearing once. Material: CD4+ or CD8+ T cells sorted from blood, obtained in a trial of the OX40 agonist ivuxolimab. The receptors derive from an adult with an advanced solid tumor such as melanoma, head and neck, liver or kidney cancer.

This rearrangement joins TRBV10-3 to TRBJ2-5; tentatively, D is TRBD1 or TRBD2 (5 bases each). Near its end, the DNA agrees better with TRBJ2-7, so the J call may be wrong. Germline assignment: CDR1 ENHRY and CDR2 SYGVKD. The CDR3 is 12 residues long. CDR3 in DNA: TGTGCCATCAGGGGGGATCCCTACGAGCAGTACTTC. It translates to CAIRGDPYEQYF.

The rearrangement links TRBV27 to TRBJ1-2; no clear D gene. This CDR3 is 15 amino acids long. V dropped 4 bases and J dropped 6 bases, with 18 bases sitting between them. CDR1 and CDR2 (germline): MNHEY, SMNVEV (reference sequence). CDR3 protein: CASSWAPPRLNGYTF. The CDR3 DNA reads as TGTGCCAGCAGTTGGGCGCCCCCAAGGCTGAATGGCTACACCTTC.

This chain's CDR3 is CASGVRDRGRANEKLFF. The CDR3 nucleotides are TGTGCCAGCGGCGTCCGGGACAGGGGGCGGGCTAATGAAAAACTGTTTTTT. The rearrangement joins TRBV7-2 to TRBJ1-4; 12 positions agree with TRBD1. CDR3 length equals 17 residues. V shed 8 bases, J shed 3 bases, and the junction held 10 bases outside the gene matches. CDR1 is SGHTA and CDR2 is FQGNSA in the germline V gene.

The chain uses TRBV18 and TRBJ1-3; 7 nucleotides match TRBD1. CDR3 length: 17 residues. Per the germline V gene, CDR1 is KGHSH and CDR2 is LQKENI. V lost 3 bases, J lost 0 bases, and 8 bases stayed unmatched. The CDR3 reads CASSPVAGGTSGNTIYF. CDR3 DNA: TGTGCCAGCTCACCCGTGGCAGGGGGAACCTCTGGAAACACCATATATTTT.

The CDR3 spells CASSPRGGGGSYNEQFF. CDR3 coding DNA: TGTGCCAGCTCACCACGCGGGGGGGGAGGCTCCTACAATGAGCAGTTCTTC. The V call is TRBV18, the J call TRBJ2-1; TRBD2 agrees at 9 bases. This CDR3 spans 17 amino acids. Germline V CDR1 and CDR2: KGHSH, LQKENI. V shed 1 base and J 0 bases; nucleotides not matched to a gene: 4.

The chain is built from TRBV4-2 and TRBJ2-7; possibly TRBD1 for D (6 bases). The germline V gene has CDR1 LGHNA and CDR2 YNFKEQ. V dropped 2 bases and J dropped 5 bases, with 16 bases sitting between them. This CDR3 region has 15 residues. The CDR3: CASSQRTDPLDEQYF. In nucleotides, the CDR3 is TGTGCCAGCAGCCAAAGGACAGACCCATTGGACGAGCAGTACTTC.

The rearrangement links TRBV9 to TRBJ1-3, with TRBD1 matching over 12 bases. The CDR3 spans 16 residues. Germline V gives CDR1 SGDLS, CDR2 YYNGEE. The ends lost 4 bases at V and 2 bases at J; junction bases unmatched: 4. The CDR3: CASSPGQGAPGNTIYF. The CDR3 nucleotides are TGTGCCAGCAGCCCGGGACAGGGGGCGCCTGGAAACACCATATATTTT.

This chain uses TRBV5-1 with TRBJ2-2; TRBD1 is a possible D gene (5 bases). The CDR3 runs to 15 residues. In germline, CDR1 is SGHRS, CDR2 YFSETQ. Trimming removed 0 bases from V and 4 bases from J, with 10 bases in between. The chain's CDR3 is CASSLVQGGTGELFF. In nucleotides, the CDR3 is TGCGCCAGCAGCTTGGTCCAGGGTGGCACCGGGGAGCTGTTTTTT.

This clone was picked up one time. V and J are TRBV19 and TRBJ2-7, with D maybe TRBD2 (5 bases). The V end lost 6 bases, the J end lost 4 bases, and 13 bases lay between the germline ends. The germline V gene has CDR1 LNHDA and CDR2 SQIVND (reference sequence). This CDR3 has 13 residues. In DNA, the CDR3 is TGTGCCAGTAGGGACTCGATGGGATACGAGCAGTACTTC. Amino acids: CASRDSMGYEQYF.

The J gene is TRBJ1-5, the V gene TRBV2, with D uncertain. Trimming removed 6 bases at V and 1 base at J, with 10 bases between. Germline V gene lookup returns CDR1 SNHLY and CDR2 FYNNEI. The CDR3 covers 14 residues. CDR3 sequence (DNA): TGTGCCAGCAGAGACTGGGAGAGCAATCAGCCCCAGCATTTT. Its translation is CASRDWESNQPQHF. Full variable domain (missing parts from reference TRBV2 and TRBJ1-5): EPEVTQTPSHQVTQMGQEVILRCVPISNHLYFYWYRQILGQKVEFLVSFYNNEISEKSEIFDDQFSVERPDGSNFTLKIRSTKLEDSAMYFCASRDWESNQPQHFGDGTRLSIL.

This clone showed up just a few times. The gene calls are TRBV4-3 and TRBJ1-2, with 11 bases lining up with TRBD1. Germline-derived CDR1 and CDR2 are LGHNA and YSLEER. Losses at the gene ends were 7 bases for V and 7 bases for J; bases not matched to a gene: 5. This CDR3 comprises 13 residues. The CDR3 DNA reads as TGCGCCAGCAACGACGGGACAGGGGGTGGCTACACCTTC. Residues: CASNDGTGGGYTF.

The chain combines TRBV5-1 with TRBJ1-4; 7 bases are a match to TRBD1. The length of the CDR3 is 16 residues. Trimming removed 10 bases from V and 8 bases from J; junction bases left unmatched: 20. The germline gives CDR1 SGHRS, CDR2 YFSETQ. The CDR3 nucleotides read TGCGCCCCCCTATTGGGACAGCGGGATCCGTGGGAAAAACTGTTTTTT. This codes for CAPLLGQRDPWEKLFF.

V gene TRBV29-1 combines with J gene TRBJ1-5; TRBD1 matches at 7 bases. The ends lost 5 bases at V and 2 bases at J; junction bases unmatched: 6. The CDR3 extends over 14 amino acids. CDR1 and CDR2 from the germline V gene are SQVTM and ANQGSEA. The CDR3 protein is CSVMTGFGNQPQHF. The CDR3 bases are TGCAGCGTTATGACAGGGTTTGGCAATCAGCCCCAGCATTTT.

The V gene is TRBV6-6, the J gene TRBJ1-2, with 8 bases aligning to TRBD1. The V segment lost 4 bases and the J segment 4 bases; nucleotides outside the gene matches: 5. The germline CDR1 and CDR2 sequences are MNHNY and SVGAGI (reference sequence). This CDR3 is 14 amino acids long. DNA of the CDR3: TGTGCCAGCAGTTCCCCGGACAGGGCCTATGGCTACACCTTC. As protein: CASSSPDRAYGYTF.

The chain joins TRBV7-9 to TRBJ1-2; D is uncertain. V shed 5 bases and J shed 3 bases, with 10 bases lying between them. The CDR3 is 13 amino acids. Germline lookup yields CDR1 SEHNR and CDR2 FQNEAQ (reference sequence). The CDR3 here is CASSPSEYYGYTF. The CDR3 DNA reads as TGTGCCAGCAGCCCTTCGGAGTACTATGGCTACACCTTC.

The gene calls are TRBV12-5 and TRBJ2-5; D is tentatively TRBD1 or TRBD2 (5 bases each). The CDR3 has 18 residues. V gave up 0 bases and J gave up 2 bases, with 19 bases separating them. Per the germline V gene, CDR1 is LGHNT and CDR2 is FRNRAP. CDR3 in amino acids: CASGLVRDGALSQETQYF. The CDR3, as DNA: TGTGCTAGTGGTTTGGTTAGGGACGGAGCACTATCTCAAGAGACCCAGTACTTC.

V is TRBV4-1 and J is TRBJ2-3, with D unresolved. CDR3 length: 18 residues. The V end was cut by 1 base, the J end by 1 base, with 18 bases between. Per the germline V gene, CDR1 is MGHRA and CDR2 is YSYEKL. CDR3 loop: CASSQGLTRIARTDTQYF. CDR3 nucleotide sequence: TGCGCCAGCAGCCAAGGCCTTACACGAATCGCCCGCACAGATACGCAGTATTTT.

Note on this clone: The sample contains more than one DNA sequence encoding this CDR3. The chain recombines TRBV7-2 with TRBJ1-1; TRBD1 aligns across 7 bases. CDR1 is SGHTA and CDR2 is FQGNSA in the germline V gene. This CDR3 is 14 amino acids long. Trimming cost V 4 bases and J 2 bases; bases outside gene matches: 4. CDR3 in DNA: TGTGCCAGCAGCTGGGACAGAAAAAACACTGAAGCTTTCTTT. Translated: CASSWDRKNTEAFF.

The chain employs TRBV7-8 and TRBJ2-6; possible D gene TRBD1, 6 bases. Germline lookup yields CDR1 SGHVS and CDR2 FQNEAQ. Trimming removed 0 bases from V and 2 bases from J, with 11 bases in between. The CDR3 is 17 amino acids. CDR3 protein: CASSLARQVAGANVLTF. For the CDR3, the DNA is TGTGCCAGCAGCTTAGCCCGACAGGTAGCTGGGGCCAACGTCCTGACTTTC.